This TCR beta chain was documented in a study of a mutant IDH1 vaccine in newly diagnosed glioma. Only in-frame clones appear in the TCRdb table, and some are missing; sequencing was by immunoSEQ multiplex PCR. Here the sample spans 23,000 or so clones, around 79% being singletons. Time point defined: week 11, during vaccination. Alongside topical imiquimod, each dose of vaccine comprised 300 ug of mutant IDH1 20-mer peptide. This clone has just a few counts. The target antigen is unknown. The CDR3 loop spans 11 amino acids. Germline V CDR1 and CDR2: MNHEY, SVGAGI. V shed 2 bases and J shed 8 bases, with 6 bases lying between them.

The chain is built from TRBV6-5 and TRBJ1-1; D unclear. The TCR was taken from a man aged 40-50 years with glioma. The sample consisted of PBMCs, taken from a glioma patient whose treatment included an IDH1 peptide vaccine. The CDR3 is CASSYGGEAFF. DNA for the CDR3: TGTGCCAGCAGTTACGGTGGAGAAGCTTTCTTT.